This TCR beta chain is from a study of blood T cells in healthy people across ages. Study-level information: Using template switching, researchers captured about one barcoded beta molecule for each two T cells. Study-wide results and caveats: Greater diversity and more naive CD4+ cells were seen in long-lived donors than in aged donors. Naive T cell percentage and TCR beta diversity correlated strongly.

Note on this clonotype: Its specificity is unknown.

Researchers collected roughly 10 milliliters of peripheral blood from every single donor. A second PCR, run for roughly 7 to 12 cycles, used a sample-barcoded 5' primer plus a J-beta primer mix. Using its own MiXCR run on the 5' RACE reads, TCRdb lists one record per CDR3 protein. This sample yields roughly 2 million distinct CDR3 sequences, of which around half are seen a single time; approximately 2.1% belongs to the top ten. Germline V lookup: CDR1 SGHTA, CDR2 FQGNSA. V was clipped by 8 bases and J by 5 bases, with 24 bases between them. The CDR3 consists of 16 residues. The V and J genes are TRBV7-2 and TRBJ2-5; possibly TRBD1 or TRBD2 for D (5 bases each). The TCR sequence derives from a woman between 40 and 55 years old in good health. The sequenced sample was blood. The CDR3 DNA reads TGTGCCAGCGGCATCGCCGGGACCTCGCTTCGCGAGACCCAGTACTTC. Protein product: CASGIAGTSLRETQYF.